This T cell receptor beta chain was sequenced in a study of blood T cell repertoires in COVID-19. This clone turned up a few times. The germline V gene encodes CDR1 MNHEY and CDR2 SVGEGT. The V end lost 6 bases, the J end lost 4 bases, and 24 bases lay between the germline ends. This CDR3 has 17 amino acids. TCRdb's copy holds only in-frame clones and misses some; the assay was immunoSEQ multiplex PCR. This table has about 85,000 clones, approximately 86% appearing once. V gene TRBV6-2 or TRBV6-3 combines with J gene TRBJ1-1, with D possibly matching TRBD1 (5 bases). This receptor was taken from a woman of 80 years or more with acute or convalescent COVID-19. The material sequenced was peripheral blood. The CDR3: CASSQGGSLGPGTEAFF. In DNA, the CDR3 is TGTGCCAGCAGCCAAGGCGGGAGTTTGGGGCCCGGCACTGAAGCTTTCTTT.